This entry features one TCR beta chain sequence. Its target is not known. At cycle 4 day 1, cycle 7 day 1, and baseline, blood was sampled. The sample belongs to a study of OX40 agonist ivuxolimab in advanced cancers. Study-wide background: Patients received ivuxolimab, an agonistic anti-OX40 (CD134) antibody.

Study-wide points: Part of the nonresponder group also had normalized T-cell clonal expansion that was low.

The protocol was immunoSEQ multiplex PCR, while the TCRdb copy is restricted to in-frame clones and leaves out a portion. The sample includes tens of thousands of clones, around four fifths of them seen just once. V lost 8 bases and J lost 7; bases outside the gene matches: 2. CDR1 is SGHNT, CDR2 YENEEA, per germline. The CDR3 loop spans 12 amino acids. This specimen was CD4+ or CD8+ T cells sorted from blood, taken in a trial of the OX40 agonist ivuxolimab. The chain carries TRBV11-3 and TRBJ1-6, with 7 bases aligning to TRBD1. The TCR comes from an adult with an advanced solid tumor such as melanoma, head and neck, liver or kidney cancer. CDR3 residues: CASGTVNSPLHF. The CDR3 bases are TGTGCCAGCGGGACAGTAAATTCACCCCTCCACTTT.